This is a list of T cell receptor beta chains from one sample in a study of glioma-infiltrating T cells after dendritic cell vaccination. Here immunoSEQ multiplex PCR was the method, and the copy in TCRdb shows in-frame clones only, minus some. The sample includes 85,000 to 110,000 clones, 81% seen only once; the top ten take roughly 12%. The sample consisted of blood, taken before dendritic cell vaccination. The receptors originated from a human donor with glioblastoma. Each CDR3 is given without its conserved first and last residue. Size is stated for part of the rows, as once, few or many counts, or as a class when the clone is expanded.

clone size	V gene	CDR3 protein
few	TRBV25-1	ASSPNSYEQY
.	TRBV4-3	ASSRQLDRAYGYT
.	TRBV6-5	ASRQDRLSSYEQY
.	TRBV10-2	ASSDSGLAGGGEQF
.	TRBV2	ASSEDARSVVRLGDTIY
.	TRBV5-1	ASSLNTGYNQPQH
.	TRBV4-1	ASSQDRNSYNEQF
many	TRBV19	ASTPGREGTGYTEAF
.	TRBV19	ASSIGQDMGDTQY
.	TRBV4-2	ASSQDRGAIGGNTIY
.	TRBV30	AWSDGGGIANTIY
.	TRBV7-9	ASSLVGENYGYT
.	TRBV7-6	ASSLARDSTEAF
.	TRBV6-1	ASSLAGAHTEAF
.	TRBV7-2	ASSPYGAGGDAYEQY
.	TRBV6-4	ASSDSTSGTTGELF
.	TRBV5-1	ASSLEVAGGPGQY
few	TRBV30	AWSVGPWGRGPLNTEAF
once	TRBV6-5	ASQKQRGSYEQY
.	TRBV7-8	ASSLRAGAGQYNSPLH
.	TRBV7-8	ASSLSGKSSYEQY
.	TRBV27	ASSYSHRTGGDEQY
.	TRBV5-1	ASSRTTGVFEAF
.	TRBV11-1	ASSSGQGRVGYT
.	TRBV27	ASCPTRAEANTGELF
.	TRBV5-6	ASSFITSGGTDTQY
.	TRBV5-4	ASSPLGAGADSGANVLT